These 4 T cell receptor beta chains were all obtained from the same sample, sequenced in a study of T cells in Graves' hyperthyroidism and ophthalmopathy. TCR beta CDR3 regions were amplified from RNA. The HTBI primer set drove a first-round RT-PCR of the TCR CDR3. From the multiplex PCR reads, TCRdb called clonotypes with MiXCR, one entry per CDR3 protein. The sample comprises around 600,000 distinct CDR3 sequences, around 16% of which are singletons, and about 7% rests with the top ten. Sequencing was done on a sample of blood. Receptor source: a woman in her twenties or thirties with Graves' hyperthyroidism.

There are many counts of this clonotype. V and J are TRBV2 and TRBJ2-1; the D gene is possibly TRBD2 (6 bases). The CDR3 has 13 amino acids. The V gene lost 8 bases and the J gene lost 7 bases, with 15 bases spanning the gap. CDR1 and CDR2 (germline): SNHLY, FYNNEI. The CDR3 reads CASSREWDNEQFF. The DNA for the CDR3 is TGTGCCAGCTCCCGGGAGTGGGATAATGAGCAGTTCTTC.

This clonotype was observed a handful of times. The chain employs TRBV10-3 and TRBJ1-5, with a possible D match to TRBD1 (5 bases). V dropped 3 bases and J dropped 7 bases, with 13 bases sitting between them. The germline V gene has CDR1 ENHRY and CDR2 SYGVKD. There are 14 residues in the CDR3. The CDR3, as DNA: TGTGCCATCAGTGAATTGGGGGACCGCCAGCCCCAGCATTTT. Translated, it gives CAISELGDRQPQHF.

This clonotype showed up just a few times. The chain uses TRBV11-2 and TRBJ2-2; maybe TRBD1 (6 bases). This CDR3 is built from 16 residues. The germline V gene has CDR1 SGHAT and CDR2 FQNNGV. V was shortened by 1 base and J by 4 bases, with 13 bases between the two germline ends. This CDR3 reads CASSLGSGVGTGELFF. The CDR3 coding sequence is TGTGCCAGCAGCTTAGGTTCAGGGGTGGGCACCGGGGAGCTGTTTTTT.

This clonotype was counted between two and nine times. A read error may be the cause here, since a much bigger clone is one base away. The chain joins TRBV28 to TRBJ1-2; D not certain. This CDR3 spans 14 amino acids. The ends were cut back, 10 bases at V and 7 bases at J, with 22 bases in the middle. In germline, CDR1 is MDHEN, CDR2 SYDVKM. The CDR3 region has the DNA TGTGCCAACAGCCTACCCATGGGTGTCGTTGGCTACACCTTC. This gives the protein CANSLPMGVVGYTF.